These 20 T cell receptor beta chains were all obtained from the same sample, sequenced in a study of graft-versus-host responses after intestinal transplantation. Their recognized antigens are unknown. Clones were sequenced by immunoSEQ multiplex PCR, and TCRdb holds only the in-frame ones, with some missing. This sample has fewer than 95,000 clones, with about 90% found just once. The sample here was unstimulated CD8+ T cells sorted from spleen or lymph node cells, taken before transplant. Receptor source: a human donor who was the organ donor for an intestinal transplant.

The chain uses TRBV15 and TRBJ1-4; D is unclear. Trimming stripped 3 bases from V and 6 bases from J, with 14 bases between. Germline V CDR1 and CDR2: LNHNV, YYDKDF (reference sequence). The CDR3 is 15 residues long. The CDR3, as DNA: TGTGCCACCAGCAGGGGCCTACGGTACGATGAAAAACTGTTTTTT. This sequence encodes CATSRGLRYDEKLFF. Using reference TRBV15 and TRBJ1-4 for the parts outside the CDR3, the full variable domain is DAMVIQNPRYQVTQFGKPVTLSCSQTLNHNVMYWYQQKSSQAPKLLFHYYDKDFNNEADTPDNFQSRRPNTSFCFLDIRSPGLGDTAMYLCATSRGLRYDEKLFFGSGTQLSVL.

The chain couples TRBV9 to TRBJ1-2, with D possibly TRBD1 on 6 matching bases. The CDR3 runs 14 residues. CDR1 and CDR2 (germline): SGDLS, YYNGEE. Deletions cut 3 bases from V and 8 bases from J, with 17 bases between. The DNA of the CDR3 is TGTGCCAGCAGCGCGGGGTCAGGGGCAGGGGGCTACACCTTC. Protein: CASSAGSGAGGYTF.

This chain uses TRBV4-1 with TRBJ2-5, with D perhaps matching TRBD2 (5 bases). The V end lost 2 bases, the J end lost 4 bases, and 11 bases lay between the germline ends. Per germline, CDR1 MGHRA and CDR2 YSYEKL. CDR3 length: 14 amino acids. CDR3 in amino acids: CASSQFSRGETQYF. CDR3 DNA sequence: TGCGCCAGCAGCCAATTCTCCCGGGGAGAGACCCAGTACTTC.

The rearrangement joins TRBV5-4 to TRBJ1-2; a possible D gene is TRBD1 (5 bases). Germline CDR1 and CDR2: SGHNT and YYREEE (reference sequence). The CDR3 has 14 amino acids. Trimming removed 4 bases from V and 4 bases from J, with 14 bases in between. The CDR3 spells CASSPGHAVYGYTF. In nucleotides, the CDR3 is TGTGCCAGCAGCCCCGGACACGCCGTCTATGGCTACACCTTC. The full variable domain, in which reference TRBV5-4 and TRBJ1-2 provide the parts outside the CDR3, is ETGVTQSPTHLIKTRGQQVTLRCSSQSGHNTVSWYQQALGQGPQFIFQYYREEENGRGNFPPRFSGLQFPNYSSELNVNALELDDSALYLCASSPGHAVYGYTFGSGTRLTVV.

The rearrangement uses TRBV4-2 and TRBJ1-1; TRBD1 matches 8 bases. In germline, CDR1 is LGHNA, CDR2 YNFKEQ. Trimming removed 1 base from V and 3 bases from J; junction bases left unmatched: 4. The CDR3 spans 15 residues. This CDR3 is CASSQATGDYTEAFF. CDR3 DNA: TGTGCCAGCAGCCAAGCGACAGGGGATTACACTGAAGCTTTCTTT.

The CDR3 protein is CASSSQRTSDAYEQYF. CDR3 DNA: TGTGCCAGCAGCTCCCAACGGACTAGCGACGCCTACGAGCAGTACTTC. The rearrangement joins TRBV7-9 to TRBJ2-7; 9 bases align to TRBD2. Germline V gives CDR1 SEHNR, CDR2 FQNEAQ (reference sequence). J was trimmed by 2 bases and V by 4 bases; bases with no gene match: 9. This CDR3 spans 16 amino acids.

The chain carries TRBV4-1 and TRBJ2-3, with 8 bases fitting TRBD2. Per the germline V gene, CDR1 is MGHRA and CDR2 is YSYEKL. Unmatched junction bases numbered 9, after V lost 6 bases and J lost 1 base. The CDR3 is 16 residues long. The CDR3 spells CASRTNSGEGTDTQYF. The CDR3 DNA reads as TGCGCCAGCAGAACGAATAGCGGGGAAGGCACAGATACGCAGTATTTT.

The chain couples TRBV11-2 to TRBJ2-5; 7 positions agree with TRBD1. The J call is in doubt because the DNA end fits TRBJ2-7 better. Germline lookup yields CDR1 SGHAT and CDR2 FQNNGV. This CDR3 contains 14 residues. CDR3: CASSLGHRGYEQYF. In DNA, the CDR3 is TGTGCCAGCAGCTTAGGGCACAGGGGCTACGAGCAGTACTTC.

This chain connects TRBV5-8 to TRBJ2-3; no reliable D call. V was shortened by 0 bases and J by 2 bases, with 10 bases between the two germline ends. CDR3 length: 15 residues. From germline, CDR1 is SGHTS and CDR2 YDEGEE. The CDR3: CASSLGLTPTDTQYF. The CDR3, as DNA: TGTGCCAGCAGCTTGGGACTTACACCCACAGATACGCAGTATTTT. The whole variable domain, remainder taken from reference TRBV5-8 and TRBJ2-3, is EAGVTQSPTHLIKTRGQQATLRCSPISGHTSVYWYQQALGLGLQFLLWYDEGEERNRGNFPPRFSGRQFPNYSSELNVNALELEDSALYLCASSLGLTPTDTQYFGPGTRLTVL.

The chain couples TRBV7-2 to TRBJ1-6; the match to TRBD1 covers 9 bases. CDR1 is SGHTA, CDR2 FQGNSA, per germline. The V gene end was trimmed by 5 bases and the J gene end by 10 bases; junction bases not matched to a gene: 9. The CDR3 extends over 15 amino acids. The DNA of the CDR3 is TGTGCCAGCAGCCAGACGGACAGGGGAAACTCACCCCTCCACTTT. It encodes CASSQTDRGNSPLHF.

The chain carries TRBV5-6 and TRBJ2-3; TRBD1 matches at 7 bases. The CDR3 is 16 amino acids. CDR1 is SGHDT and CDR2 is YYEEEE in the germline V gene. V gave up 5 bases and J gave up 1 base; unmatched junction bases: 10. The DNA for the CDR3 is TGTGCCAGCAGAAGCGTCAGGGGGATGGGCACAGATACGCAGTATTTT. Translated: CASRSVRGMGTDTQYF.

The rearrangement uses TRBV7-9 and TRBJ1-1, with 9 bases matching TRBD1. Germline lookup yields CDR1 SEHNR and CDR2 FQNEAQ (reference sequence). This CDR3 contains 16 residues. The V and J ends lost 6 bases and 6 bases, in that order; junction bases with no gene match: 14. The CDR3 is CASRPYPGTGIAEAFF. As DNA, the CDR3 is TGTGCCAGCAGGCCTTATCCCGGGACAGGGATAGCTGAAGCTTTCTTT.

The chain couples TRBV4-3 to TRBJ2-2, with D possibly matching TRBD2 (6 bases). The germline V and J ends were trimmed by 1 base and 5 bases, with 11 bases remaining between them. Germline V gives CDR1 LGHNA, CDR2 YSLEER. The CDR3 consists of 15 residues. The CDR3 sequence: CASSQGLVTTGELFF. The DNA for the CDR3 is TGCGCCAGCAGCCAAGGACTAGTGACGACCGGGGAGCTGTTTTTT.

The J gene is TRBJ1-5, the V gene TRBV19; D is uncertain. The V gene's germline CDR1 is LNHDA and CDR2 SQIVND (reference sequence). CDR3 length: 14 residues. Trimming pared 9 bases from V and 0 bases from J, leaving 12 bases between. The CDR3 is CASRLPFSNQPQHF. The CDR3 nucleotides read TGTGCCAGCAGGTTACCCTTTAGCAATCAGCCCCAGCATTTT.

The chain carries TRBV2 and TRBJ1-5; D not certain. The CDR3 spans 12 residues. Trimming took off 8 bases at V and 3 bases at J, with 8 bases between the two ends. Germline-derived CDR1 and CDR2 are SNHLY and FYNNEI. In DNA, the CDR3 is TGTGCCAGCCGTAGATACAATCAGCCCCAGCATTTT. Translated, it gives CASRRYNQPQHF.

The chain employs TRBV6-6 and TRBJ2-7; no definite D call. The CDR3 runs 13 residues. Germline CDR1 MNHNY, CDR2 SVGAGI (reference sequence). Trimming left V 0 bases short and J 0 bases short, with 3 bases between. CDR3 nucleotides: TGTGCCAGCAGTTACTCGAGCTCCTACGAGCAGTACTTC. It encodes CASSYSSSYEQYF.

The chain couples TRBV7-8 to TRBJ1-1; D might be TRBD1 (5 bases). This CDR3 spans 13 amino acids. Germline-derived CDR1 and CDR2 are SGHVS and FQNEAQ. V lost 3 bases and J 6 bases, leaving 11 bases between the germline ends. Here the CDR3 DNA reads TGTGCCAGCAGCTTGGGGCAGGGCCCTGAAGCTTTCTTT. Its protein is CASSLGQGPEAFF.

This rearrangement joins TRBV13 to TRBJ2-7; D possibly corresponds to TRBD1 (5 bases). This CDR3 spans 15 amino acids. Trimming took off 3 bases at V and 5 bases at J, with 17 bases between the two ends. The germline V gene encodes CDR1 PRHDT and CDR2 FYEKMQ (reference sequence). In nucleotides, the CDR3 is TGTGCCAGCAGCTTTAGGACACCGGCGTTGGACGAGCAGTACTTC. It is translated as CASSFRTPALDEQYF.

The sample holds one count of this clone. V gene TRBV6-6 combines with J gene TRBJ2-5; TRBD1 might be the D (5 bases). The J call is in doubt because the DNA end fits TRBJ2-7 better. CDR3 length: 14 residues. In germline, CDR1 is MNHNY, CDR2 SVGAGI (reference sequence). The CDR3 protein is CASSYSAGFDEQYF. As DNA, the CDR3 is TGTGCCAGCAGTTACTCAGCAGGGTTTGACGAGCAGTACTTC.

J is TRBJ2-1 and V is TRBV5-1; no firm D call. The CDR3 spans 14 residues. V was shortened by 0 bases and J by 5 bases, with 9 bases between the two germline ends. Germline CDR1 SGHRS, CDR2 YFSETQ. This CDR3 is CASSLDYRDNEQFF. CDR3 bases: TGCGCCAGCAGCTTGGATTACAGAGACAATGAGCAGTTCTTC.